The entry below describes one T cell receptor (beta chain). Its matching antigen is unknown. This sample is part of a study of radiotherapy plus CTLA-4 blockade in lung cancer. Across the study: The study recorded objective responses in roughly 20% of patients and disease control in approximately 29%.

The CDR3 has 14 residues. Trimming pared 7 bases from V and 4 bases from J, leaving 16 bases between. Germline CDR1 is MDHEN and CDR2 is SYDVKM. Produced via immunoSEQ multiplex PCR; TCRdb's table is partial and in-frame only. The data hold approximately 100,000 clones, with 75% to 90% observed a single time. Findings of the study overall: Radiotherapy with ipilimumab was followed by blood expansion of tumor-derived clones.

The V gene is TRBV28, the J gene TRBJ1-2; D is perhaps TRBD1 (6 bases). This TCR came from a human donor with non-small cell lung cancer who had a partial response to radiotherapy plus ipilimumab. The sample consisted of peripheral blood, taken from a patient treated with radiotherapy plus ipilimumab. In nucleotides, the CDR3 is TGTGCCAGCACCGAGGGCAGGGGTATCTATGGCTACACCTTC. This translates into CASTEGRGIYGYTF.